This T cell receptor beta chain was sequenced for a study of patients and donors after allogeneic stem cell transplantation (dated by TCRdb to 2019 to 2021). As for this clonotype: The target of this receptor is not known. No much larger clone is present one base from it, and per-base qualities are unavailable.

The receptor library was made with RT-PCR. The instrument was a NextSeq 550. In-frame beta chains were kept once TCRdb had trimmed the public reads at Q25 with fastp and called clones with MiXCR. Entries that share a CDR3 protein sequence are merged under the most common genes and DNA. The table for this sample lists 390,000 or so distinct CDR3 sequences; 16% of them were counted only once. Just over 7% of the sample belongs to the ten largest clones. The germline V gene provides CDR1 SGHRS and CDR2 YFSETQ. The CDR3 sequence holds 16 residues, the cysteine and phenylalanine included. Just CDR3 DNA is preserved here, 48 bases in frame from base 1. The V end gives up 4 bases and the J end 4 bases, leaving 8 bases in the junction not matched to a gene.

This TCR derives from a human donor who was either an allogeneic HSCT recipient or a stem cell or donor lymphocyte infusion donor (not recorded which). It is not recorded whose cells these are; they may come from a transplant donor. Sequencing input: blood, either unsorted or a sorted T cell fraction (not recorded which). The chain is assembled from TRBV5-1 and TRBJ2-5, with 12 bases aligning to TRBD2. CDR3 region: CASSRTTSGSGETQYF. DNA sequence: TGCGCCAGCAGCCGGACGACTAGCGGGAGCGGAGAGACCCAGTACTTC.